The rows below give T cell receptor beta chains drawn from one sample of a study of cytomegalovirus exposure and HLA in healthy donors. Profiling relied on immunoSEQ multiplex PCR, and the TCRdb table lists in-frame clones only, not all of them. The sample holds 150,000 to 200,000 clones, about 80% seen once. Sequencing was carried out using PBMCs. The origin of the receptors is a woman aged 18-29 years in good health and CMV-seropositive. Each CDR3 is given with its conserved first and last residue. The order of the fields is clone size, J gene, V gene, D gene, CDR3 DNA, CDR3 protein. A D gene is named only where the DNA matches it firmly. The size entry is marked missing in some rows and otherwise reads once, few, many or a size class.

abundance: -
j_gene: TRBJ1-5
v_gene: TRBV9
d_gene: -
CDR3nt: TGTGCCAGCAGCGAAGGCAGGGGTCAGCCCCAGCATTTT
CDR3aa: CASSEGRGQPQHF

abundance: -
j_gene: TRBJ1-1
v_gene: TRBV11-2
d_gene: -
CDR3nt: TGTGCCAGCAGCTTAGTTAGGGGGTACACTGAAGCTTTCTTT
CDR3aa: CASSLVRGYTEAFF

abundance: -
j_gene: TRBJ2-7
v_gene: TRBV5-1
d_gene: -
CDR3nt: TGCGCCAGCAGCTTGGAGGAAGGCGGGTCCTACGAGCAGTACTTC
CDR3aa: CASSLEEGGSYEQYF

abundance: few
j_gene: TRBJ2-1
v_gene: TRBV7-6
d_gene: TRBD1
CDR3nt: TGTGCCAGCAGCTTAGAGACAGGGGTCCCCTACAATGAGCAGTTCTTC
CDR3aa: CASSLETGVPYNEQFF

abundance: -
j_gene: TRBJ1-1
v_gene: TRBV7-3
d_gene: -
CDR3nt: TGTGCCAGCAGTCAACTAGGGGGCACTGAAGCTTTCTTT
CDR3aa: CASSQLGGTEAFF

abundance: -
j_gene: TRBJ2-3
v_gene: TRBV6-4
d_gene: TRBD2
CDR3nt: TGTGCCAGCAGCAAGACTAGCGGGGGAACAGATACGCAGTATTTT
CDR3aa: CASSKTSGGTDTQYF

abundance: -
j_gene: TRBJ1-2
v_gene: TRBV29-1
d_gene: -
CDR3nt: TGCAGCGTTGAACCCTCGACAGGTACCTCCATCTCTGGCTACACCTTC
CDR3aa: CSVEPSTGTSISGYTF

abundance: -
j_gene: TRBJ1-1
v_gene: TRBV28
d_gene: TRBD1
CDR3nt: TGTGCCAGCAGCTCACTACCTTCGACAGGGGGAGACACTGAAGCTTTCTTT
CDR3aa: CASSSLPSTGGDTEAFF

abundance: once
j_gene: TRBJ1-3
v_gene: TRBV5-4
d_gene: TRBD1
CDR3nt: TGTGCCAGCAGCTTTGGGACAGCCTCTGGAAACACCATATATTTT
CDR3aa: CASSFGTASGNTIYF

abundance: -
j_gene: TRBJ2-1
v_gene: TRBV19
d_gene: -
CDR3nt: TGTGCCAGTAGCAAAACGAGACAGGTCCCGTTCTTC
CDR3aa: CASSKTRQVPFF

abundance: -
j_gene: TRBJ2-1
v_gene: TRBV29-1
d_gene: TRBD2
CDR3nt: TGCAGCGTTGAAGGGTCTAGCGGGGGGGCGATTTACAATGAGCAGTTCTTC
CDR3aa: CSVEGSSGGAIYNEQFF

abundance: -
j_gene: TRBJ1-3
v_gene: TRBV6-4
d_gene: -
CDR3nt: TGTGCCAGCAGTGAGGGGGCTTCTGGAAACACCATATATTTT
CDR3aa: CASSEGASGNTIYF

abundance: -
j_gene: TRBJ1-3
v_gene: TRBV28
d_gene: -
CDR3nt: TGTGCCAGCAGTTTAGTACTATCGTACTCTGGAAACACCATATATTTT
CDR3aa: CASSLVLSYSGNTIYF

abundance: -
j_gene: TRBJ2-1
v_gene: TRBV5-4
d_gene: -
CDR3nt: TGTGCCAGCAGCCCCATTTCTCTGGGGGGGCACAATGAGCAGTTCTTC
CDR3aa: CASSPISLGGHNEQFF

abundance: -
j_gene: TRBJ2-2
v_gene: TRBV6-1
d_gene: -
CDR3nt: TGTGCCAGCAGTAGCCCCAGGGCCGGGGAGCTGTTTTTT
CDR3aa: CASSSPRAGELFF

abundance: few
j_gene: TRBJ2-1
v_gene: TRBV27
d_gene: TRBD1
CDR3nt: TGTGCCAGCAGTTCCTGGAGACAGGGGTATTCCTACAATGAGCAGTTCTTC
CDR3aa: CASSSWRQGYSYNEQFF

abundance: -
j_gene: TRBJ1-1
v_gene: TRBV7-2
d_gene: -
CDR3nt: TGTGCCAGCAGCTTAGACCCGTTGGACACTGAAGCCTTCTTT
CDR3aa: CASSLDPLDTEAFF

abundance: -
j_gene: TRBJ1-2
v_gene: TRBV28
d_gene: TRBD1
CDR3nt: TGTGCCAGCAGGACCCCCCTAGGGACAGGGGGCGGTGGCTACACCTTC
CDR3aa: CASRTPLGTGGGGYTF

abundance: few
j_gene: TRBJ1-2
v_gene: TRBV10-3
d_gene: -
CDR3nt: TGTGCCATCAGTGAGTCACCCGGGACAACCGTTAATGGCTACACCTTC
CDR3aa: CAISESPGTTVNGYTF

abundance: -
j_gene: TRBJ2-3
v_gene: TRBV19
d_gene: -
CDR3nt: TGTGCCAGTAGGAGTCGGGGTCCTAGCACAGATACGCAGTATTTT
CDR3aa: CASRSRGPSTDTQYF

abundance: -
j_gene: TRBJ2-1
v_gene: TRBV9
d_gene: TRBD2
CDR3nt: TGTGCCAGCAGTCCTCTAGCGGCATCCTACAATGAGCAGTTCTTC
CDR3aa: CASSPLAASYNEQFF

abundance: -
j_gene: TRBJ1-5
v_gene: TRBV6-1
d_gene: -
CDR3nt: TGTGCCAGCAGTTCTCAGGGGCACATCCAGCCCCAGCATTTT
CDR3aa: CASSSQGHIQPQHF

abundance: -
j_gene: TRBJ2-2
v_gene: TRBV2
d_gene: -
CDR3nt: TGTGCCAGCAGTGCGTTTAACACCGGGGAGCTGTTTTTT
CDR3aa: CASSAFNTGELFF

abundance: -
j_gene: TRBJ2-3
v_gene: TRBV27
d_gene: -
CDR3nt: TGTGCCAGCAGCATGAAGACTAGCACAGATACGCAGTATTTT
CDR3aa: CASSMKTSTDTQYF

abundance: -
j_gene: TRBJ2-1
v_gene: TRBV7-9
d_gene: TRBD2
CDR3nt: TGTGCCAGCAGCTCTAGACTAGCGGGGGCCGCGGGGAATGAGCAGTTCTTC
CDR3aa: CASSSRLAGAAGNEQFF

abundance: -
j_gene: TRBJ1-5
v_gene: TRBV5-1
d_gene: TRBD1
CDR3nt: TGCGCCAGCAGCCCGGGACAGGGTAATCAGCCCCAGCATTTT
CDR3aa: CASSPGQGNQPQHF

abundance: few
j_gene: TRBJ2-1
v_gene: TRBV5-4
d_gene: -
CDR3nt: TGTGCCAGCAGGACGGGTGAGACCCCCTACAATGAGCAGTTCTTC
CDR3aa: CASRTGETPYNEQFF

abundance: -
j_gene: TRBJ2-7
v_gene: TRBV2
d_gene: TRBD2
CDR3nt: TGTGCCAGCACGGCAGGGAGGGACGAGCAGTACTTC
CDR3aa: CASTAGRDEQYF

abundance: -
j_gene: TRBJ1-1
v_gene: TRBV6-5
d_gene: TRBD1
CDR3nt: TGTGCCAGCAGTTACAGGGGGCATGGTGAAGCTTTCTTT
CDR3aa: CASSYRGHGEAFF

abundance: -
j_gene: TRBJ2-1
v_gene: TRBV23-1
d_gene: -
CDR3nt: TGCGCCAGCAGTCAAAGGCAGGGGTCCTACAATGAGCAGTTCTTC
CDR3aa: CASSQRQGSYNEQFF

abundance: -
j_gene: TRBJ1-5
v_gene: TRBV25-1
d_gene: TRBD1
CDR3nt: TGTGCCAGCAGTGGTGTTGACAGGGGGGATTATCAGCCCCAGCATTTT
CDR3aa: CASSGVDRGDYQPQHF

abundance: -
j_gene: TRBJ2-1
v_gene: TRBV4-1
d_gene: TRBD2
CDR3nt: TGCGCCACCTCCTACTCTGCTAGCGGGGGGAAGTATGAGCAGTTCTTC
CDR3aa: CATSYSASGGKYEQFF

abundance: -
j_gene: TRBJ2-6
v_gene: TRBV9
d_gene: TRBD2
CDR3nt: TGTGCCAGCAGCGTAGTGGCTAGCGGGGGGGCTGGGGTTGGGGCCAACGTCCTGACTTTC
CDR3aa: CASSVVASGGAGVGANVLTF

abundance: -
j_gene: TRBJ1-2
v_gene: TRBV2
d_gene: -
CDR3nt: TGTGCCAGCAGTGAATCAGGGGTTGTGGGCTACACCTTC
CDR3aa: CASSESGVVGYTF

abundance: -
j_gene: TRBJ1-6
v_gene: TRBV28
d_gene: TRBD1
CDR3nt: TGTGCCAGCACTCCTGGGACAGCCTCTAATTCACCCCTCCACTTT
CDR3aa: CASTPGTASNSPLHF

abundance: -
j_gene: TRBJ1-6
v_gene: TRBV18
d_gene: TRBD1
CDR3nt: TGTGCCAGCTCACCACTAGAGGGGACAGGAGCTAATTCACCCCTCCACTTT
CDR3aa: CASSPLEGTGANSPLHF

abundance: -
j_gene: TRBJ2-2
v_gene: TRBV27
d_gene: TRBD1
CDR3nt: TGTGCCAGCAGTTGGAGACAGGGCCTATGGCGGGAGCTGTTTTTT
CDR3aa: CASSWRQGLWRELFF

abundance: few
j_gene: TRBJ1-5
v_gene: TRBV6-6
d_gene: -
CDR3nt: TGTGCCAGCAGTTACTCGAATCTAGCTCAGCCCCAGCATTTT
CDR3aa: CASSYSNLAQPQHF

abundance: -
j_gene: TRBJ1-1
v_gene: TRBV6-5
d_gene: -
CDR3nt: TGTGCCAGCAGTGGCAGGGAGAACACTGAAGCTTTCTTT
CDR3aa: CASSGRENTEAFF

abundance: few
j_gene: TRBJ1-4
v_gene: TRBV4-2
d_gene: -
CDR3nt: TGTGCCAGCTGCGTCCGGGGGGTCGGTGAAAAACTGTTTTTT
CDR3aa: CASCVRGVGEKLFF

abundance: -
j_gene: TRBJ2-5
v_gene: TRBV11-2
d_gene: TRBD2
CDR3nt: TGTGCCAGCAGTTCCCGGGGGGGGAAGGAGACCCAGTACTTC
CDR3aa: CASSSRGGKETQYF

abundance: -
j_gene: TRBJ1-4
v_gene: TRBV6-5
d_gene: -
CDR3nt: TGTGCCAGCAGCAACGACAGAGCAACTAATGAAAAACTGTTTTTT
CDR3aa: CASSNDRATNEKLFF

abundance: -
j_gene: TRBJ1-3
v_gene: TRBV7-2
d_gene: -
CDR3nt: TGTGCCAGCAGCTTAGAAGGTCGGACTCGTAGAAACACCATATATTTT
CDR3aa: CASSLEGRTRRNTIYF

abundance: -
j_gene: TRBJ1-5
v_gene: TRBV18
d_gene: -
CDR3nt: TGTGCCAGCTCCCCTCCAGGGGCGCGAAGCAATCAGCCCCAGCATTTT
CDR3aa: CASSPPGARSNQPQHF

abundance: few
j_gene: TRBJ2-3
v_gene: TRBV14
d_gene: TRBD2
CDR3nt: TGTGCCAGCAGCCTGCAGCGGGGTGCAATGCATACGCAGTATTTT
CDR3aa: CASSLQRGAMHTQYF

abundance: -
j_gene: TRBJ2-3
v_gene: TRBV7-9
d_gene: -
CDR3nt: TGTGCCAGCAGCTTAGACTGGGGCGGGGGCCCCGGTTTT
CDR3aa: CASSLDWGGGPGF

abundance: -
j_gene: TRBJ2-1
v_gene: TRBV30
d_gene: -
CDR3nt: TGTGCCTGGTCGACAACTGCCTACAATGAGCAGTTCTTC
CDR3aa: CAWSTTAYNEQFF

abundance: -
j_gene: TRBJ1-1
v_gene: TRBV5-4
d_gene: -
CDR3nt: TGTGCCAGCAGCTTGGACTCCAGGGAAAACACTGAAGCTTTCTTT
CDR3aa: CASSLDSRENTEAFF

abundance: -
j_gene: TRBJ1-5
v_gene: TRBV19
d_gene: -
CDR3nt: TGTGCCAGTAGTACCCAGAAAAATCAGCCCCAGCATTTT
CDR3aa: CASSTQKNQPQHF